This T cell receptor beta chain comes out of a study of vaccination and CD4 T cells after COVID-19. Study information: Convalescent donors were composed of six males and four females, of whom two were Hispanic. The authors gave control cultures a CEFX pool, an HIV-1 Nef pool, or no peptide.

The ends lost 3 bases at V and 3 bases at J; junction bases unmatched: 2. This CDR3 comprises 14 residues. Germline loops: CDR1 DFQATT, CDR2 SNEGSKA (reference sequence). The Oncomine TCR Beta short-read assay was applied to DNA of cultured CD4+ T cells. TCRdb redid the calling of the PCR reads with MiXCR, one entry per CDR3 protein. This table has roughly 11,000 distinct CDR3 sequences, around 50% appearing once. Whole-study findings and limits: Within the convalescent patients, spike mono-reactivity was found in 304 of 307 vaccine-specific clones.

The treatment: approximately nine-day PBMC culture with coronavirus spike peptide pools or control peptides (ViraFEST assay). About this clonotype itself: Its antigen is not identified.

This clonotype was sampled from a human donor who had recovered from COVID-19. Sequencing was carried out using CD4+ T cells from blood, cultured in vitro. This sequence joins TRBV20-1 and TRBJ2-1; 10 positions agree with TRBD2. The CDR3: CSASSGGFYNEQFF. The CDR3 nucleotides are TGCAGTGCTAGTAGCGGGGGGTTCTACAATGAGCAGTTCTTC.